This paragraph covers one TCR beta chain sequence. The target antigen is unknown. The data were taken from a study of cytomegalovirus exposure and HLA in healthy donors. General study findings and limits: In a later analysis, most CMV-associated TCR beta chains appeared HLA-restricted. Among the most significant clusters, several appeared linked to common viral pathogens in a later analysis.

In the PCR, 60 Vbeta and 13 Jbeta primers were used. Original handling: Later work found about 80 million unique TCR beta chains, with about 10 million shared. Clones were read by immunoSEQ multiplex PCR, and TCRdb kept only the in-frame ones, dropping some. V, J and clone size are those of that table, while D and trimming were read from the DNA. The data hold about 190,000 clones, with around 87% observed a single time. CDR1 and CDR2 from the germline V gene are SGHTA and FQGNSA. V lost 5 bases, J lost 2 bases, and 5 bases stayed unmatched. This CDR3 region has 16 residues. The sequenced sample consisted of PBMCs. This TCR was recovered from a woman in her late teens or twenties in good health and CMV-seronegative. The J gene is TRBJ1-4, the V gene TRBV7-2; 10 positions agree with TRBD1. CDR3 residues: CASSPPTGGTNEKLFF. The CDR3 bases are TGTGCCAGCAGCCCGCCGACAGGGGGCACTAATGAAAAACTGTTTTTT.